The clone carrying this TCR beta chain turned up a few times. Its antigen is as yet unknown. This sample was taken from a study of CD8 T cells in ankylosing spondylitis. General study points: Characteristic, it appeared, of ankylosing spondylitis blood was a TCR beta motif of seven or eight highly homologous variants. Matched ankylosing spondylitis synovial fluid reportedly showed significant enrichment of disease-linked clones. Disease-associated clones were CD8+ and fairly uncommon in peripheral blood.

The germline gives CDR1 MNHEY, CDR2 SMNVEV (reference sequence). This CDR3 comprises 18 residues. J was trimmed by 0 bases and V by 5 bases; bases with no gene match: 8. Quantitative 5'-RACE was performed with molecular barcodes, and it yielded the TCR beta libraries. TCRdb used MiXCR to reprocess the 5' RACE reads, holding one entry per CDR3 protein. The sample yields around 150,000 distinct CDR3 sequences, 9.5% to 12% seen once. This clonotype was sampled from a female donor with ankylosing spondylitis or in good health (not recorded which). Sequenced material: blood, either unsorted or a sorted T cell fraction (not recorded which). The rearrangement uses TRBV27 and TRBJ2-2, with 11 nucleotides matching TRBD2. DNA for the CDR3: TGTGCCAGCAGTCAAGGACTAGCGGGCCGACCGAACACCGGGGAGCTGTTTTTT. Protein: CASSQGLAGRPNTGELFF.